A selection of T cell receptor beta chains follows, all from one sample in a study of blood T cell repertoires in COVID-19. Using immunoSEQ multiplex PCR, the repertoire was profiled, and TCRdb retains in-frame clones only, with some absent. The table shows fewer than 250,000 clones, with approximately 90% occurring only once. The sample was peripheral blood. All receptors come from a human donor in a cohort sampled during active COVID-19. Each CDR3 is given with its conserved first and last residue. D genes are given only for firm matches. Clone size appears in some rows only: once, few, many, or a class for an expanded clone.

j_call,clone_size,d_call,v_call,cdr3_aa,cdr3_nt
TRBJ2-5,.,.,TRBV4-1,CASSQVVAQETQYF,TGCGCCAGCAGCCAAGTCGTAGCCCAAGAGACCCAGTACTTC
TRBJ1-4,once,TRBD1,TRBV18,CASSPPSTGGVFEKLFF,TGTGCCAGCTCACCACCGTCAACAGGGGGCGTCTTTGAAAAACTGTTTTTT
TRBJ1-3,.,.,TRBV6-5,CASRAGTINTIYF,TGTGCCAGCAGAGCAGGGACTATCAACACCATATATTTT
TRBJ2-5,.,TRBD2,TRBV7-2,CASSLVASGGRVETQYF,TGTGCCAGCAGCTTAGTGGCTAGCGGGGGGCGGGTAGAGACCCAGTACTTC
TRBJ1-1,once,.,TRBV3-1/TRBV3-2,CASGSTDEAFF,TGTGCCAGCGGGTCGACAGATGAAGCTTTCTTT
TRBJ1-4,.,TRBD1,TRBV27,CASRPGQRNEKLFF,TGTGCCAGCAGGCCGGGACAGAGAAATGAAAAACTGTTTTTT
TRBJ2-7,.,TRBD1,TRBV15,CATSTRTGAASYEQYF,TGTGCCACCAGCACAAGGACAGGGGCAGCTTCCTACGAGCAGTACTTC
TRBJ1-1,.,.,TRBV3-1/TRBV3-2,CASSHTPLLGVNTEAFF,TGTGCCAGCAGCCATACCCCCCTTTTGGGAGTGAACACTGAAGCTTTCTTT
TRBJ2-7,.,TRBD2,TRBV7-2,CASSSNRDRLAGGGQYF,TGTGCCAGCAGCTCAAACAGGGACCGACTAGCGGGGGGAGGACAGTACTTC
TRBJ2-3,.,.,TRBV9,CASSVKGESWTSTDTQYF,TGTGCCAGCAGCGTAAAAGGTGAGAGTTGGACTAGCACAGATACGCAGTATTTT
TRBJ2-6,.,.,TRBV11-2,CASSPRRRGSGANVLTF,TGTGCCAGCAGCCCCCGAAGGCGGGGTTCTGGGGCCAACGTCCTGACTTTC
TRBJ1-1,.,.,TRBV5-1,CASSIRGGDGGPEAFF,TGCGCCAGCAGCATAAGGGGTGGGGACGGGGGTCCTGAAGCTTTCTTT
TRBJ2-5,.,TRBD2,TRBV10-3,CAISPSGGARAFQETQYF,TGTGCCATCAGCCCCAGCGGGGGGGCCCGAGCGTTCCAAGAGACCCAGTACTTC